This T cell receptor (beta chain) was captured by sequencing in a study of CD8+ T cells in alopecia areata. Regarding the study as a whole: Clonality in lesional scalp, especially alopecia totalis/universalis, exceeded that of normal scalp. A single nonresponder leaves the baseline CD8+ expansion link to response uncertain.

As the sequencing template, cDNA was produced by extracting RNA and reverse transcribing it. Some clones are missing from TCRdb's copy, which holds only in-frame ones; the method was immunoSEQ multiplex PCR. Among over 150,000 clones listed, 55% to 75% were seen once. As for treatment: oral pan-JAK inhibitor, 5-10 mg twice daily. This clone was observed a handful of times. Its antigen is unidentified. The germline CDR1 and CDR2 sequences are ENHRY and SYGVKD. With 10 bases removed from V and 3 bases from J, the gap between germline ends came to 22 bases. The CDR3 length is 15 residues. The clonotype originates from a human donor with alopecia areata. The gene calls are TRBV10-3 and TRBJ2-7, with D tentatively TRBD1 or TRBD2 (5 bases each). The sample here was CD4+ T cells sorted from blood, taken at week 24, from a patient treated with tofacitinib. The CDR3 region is CATLGDGFTNYEQYF. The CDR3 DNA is TGTGCCACCCTCGGGGACGGCTTCACGAACTACGAGCAGTACTTC.